The rows below give T cell receptor beta chains drawn from one sample of a study of OX40 agonist ivuxolimab in advanced cancers. The method was immunoSEQ multiplex PCR; TCRdb's version includes in-frame clones alone and lacks a portion of them. The sample records 50,000 to 65,000 clones, around 93% being singletons. The sample here was CD4+ or CD8+ T cells sorted from blood, taken in a trial of the OX40 agonist ivuxolimab. These TCRs come from an adult with an advanced solid tumor such as melanoma, head and neck, liver or kidney cancer. CDR3s include the opening cysteine and the closing phenylalanine or tryptophan. D genes are given only for firm matches. Size is omitted from some rows. Given values are once, few, many or a class for expanded clones.

J gene | D gene | clone size | V gene | CDR3 protein | CDR3 DNA
TRBJ2-5 | . | few | TRBV5-6 | CASSLDRTYRETQYF | TGTGCCAGCAGCTTGGACAGAACCTACCGAGAGACCCAGTACTTC
TRBJ1-5 | . | . | TRBV19 | CASSPLKRNGQPQHF | TGTGCCAGTAGTCCCCTAAAGCGGAATGGGCAGCCCCAGCATTTT
TRBJ2-1 | TRBD2 | . | TRBV15 | CATSGSGRAPRSYNEQFF | TGTGCCACCAGCGGGAGCGGGAGGGCCCCTCGTTCCTACAATGAGCAGTTCTTC
TRBJ2-1 | . | . | TRBV11-3 | CASSLGQPTYNEQFF | TGTGCCAGCAGCTTGGGCCAGCCCACTTACAATGAGCAGTTCTTC
TRBJ1-1 | . | . | TRBV7-9 | CASSLDVLRTEAFF | TGTGCCAGCAGCTTAGACGTGCTCCGGACTGAAGCTTTCTTT
TRBJ2-1 | TRBD2 | . | TRBV19 | CASSISGGLNNEQFF | TGTGCCAGTAGTATTTCGGGGGGGCTAAACAATGAGCAGTTCTTC
TRBJ2-7 | . | . | TRBV10-3 | CASKIAQGLEQYF | TGTGCCTCCAAAATTGCGCAGGGGCTCGAGCAGTACTTC
TRBJ2-7 | . | . | TRBV5-1 | CASSFLGESYEQYF | TGCGCCAGCAGCTTCCTTGGAGAGTCCTACGAGCAGTACTTC
TRBJ2-1 | . | . | TRBV6-6 | CATLSEGDYNEQFF | TGTGCCACCCTTAGTGAGGGAGACTACAATGAGCAGTTCTTC
TRBJ2-3 | . | . | TRBV27 | CASSYSSGNTQYF | TGTGCCAGCAGTTATAGTTCCGGAAATACGCAGTATTTT
TRBJ1-4 | TRBD1 | . | TRBV29-1 | CSVEGTGPNEKLFF | TGCAGCGTTGAAGGGACAGGCCCGAATGAAAAACTGTTTTTT
TRBJ1-5 | . | few | TRBV6-4 | CASSDSENQPQHF | TGTGCCAGCAGTGACTCCGAGAATCAGCCCCAGCATTTT
TRBJ1-1 | TRBD1 | . | TRBV5-8 | CASSPPQWKQGARNTEAFF | TGTGCCAGCAGCCCTCCCCAATGGAAACAGGGGGCGAGGAACACTGAAGCTTTCTTT
TRBJ2-7 | . | . | TRBV28 | CASGGFYEQYF | TGTGCCAGCGGGGGTTTCTACGAGCAGTACTTC
TRBJ1-5 | . | . | TRBV19 | CASSGGFNQPQHF | TGTGCCAGTAGTGGGGGGTTTAATCAGCCCCAGCATTTT
TRBJ1-2 | . | many | TRBV30 | CAWSVTGGYTF | TGTGCCTGGAGTGTCACGGGAGGCTACACCTTC
TRBJ1-2 | . | once | TRBV4-3 | CASSQDVERGVYGYTF | TGCGCCAGCAGCCAAGATGTGGAAAGGGGGGTCTATGGCTACACCTTC
TRBJ2-1 | . | . | TRBV5-6 | CASSPWDNEQFF | TGTGCCAGCAGCCCCTGGGACAATGAGCAGTTCTTC
TRBJ2-3 | TRBD2 | . | TRBV30 | CAWSVVAGYTDTQYF | TGTGCCTGGAGTGTAGTAGCGGGGTACACAGATACGCAGTATTTT
TRBJ2-1 | . | . | TRBV28 | CASSPDDEQFF | TGTGCCAGCAGTCCTGACGATGAGCAGTTCTTC
TRBJ2-1 | TRBD2 | . | TRBV10-3 | CAISTSGDAYNEQFF | TGTGCCATTTCGACTAGCGGGGATGCCTACAATGAGCAGTTCTTC
TRBJ2-7 | TRBD1 | . | TRBV5-6 | CASSSNPGQVGLLSYEQYF | TGTGCCAGCAGCTCGAATCCGGGACAGGTCGGCCTACTTTCCTACGAGCAGTACTTC
TRBJ2-1 | . | . | TRBV4-3 | CASSPMGFEASNEQFF | TGCGCCAGCAGCCCGATGGGTTTCGAGGCGTCAAATGAGCAGTTCTTC
TRBJ2-7 | . | . | TRBV7-3 | CASSPAGGYEQYF | TGTGCCAGCAGCCCCGCAGGGGGGTACGAGCAGTACTTC
TRBJ2-1 | TRBD2 | . | TRBV10-3 | CATTSGAMEQFF | TGTGCCACCACTAGCGGGGCCATGGAGCAGTTCTTC
TRBJ1-1 | . | . | TRBV6-4 | CASSDSGVPAFF | TGTGCCAGCAGTGACTCAGGGGTCCCAGCTTTCTTT
TRBJ2-5 | TRBD2 | . | TRBV5-5 | CASSFGTGLAGVKSETQYF | TGTGCCAGCAGCTTTGGTACGGGACTAGCGGGAGTAAAGAGCGAGACCCAGTACTTC
TRBJ2-7 | . | . | TRBV5-5 | CASSWAGPPYEQYF | TGTGCCAGCAGCTGGGCGGGGCCTCCCTACGAGCAGTACTTC
TRBJ2-1 | TRBD2 | . | TRBV30 | CAWGAGSSYNEQFF | TGTGCCTGGGGAGCGGGGAGCTCCTACAATGAGCAGTTCTTC
TRBJ2-1 | TRBD2 | . | TRBV19 | CASSAGAGRFF | TGTGCCAGTAGTGCGGGAGCGGGTCGGTTCTTC
TRBJ2-7 | . | . | TRBV29-1 | CSVGQNTYEQYF | TGCAGCGTTGGCCAGAATACCTACGAGCAGTACTTC
TRBJ2-2 | . | . | TRBV19 | CASSIGGANTGELFF | TGTGCCAGTAGTATAGGGGGCGCGAACACCGGGGAGCTGTTTTTT
TRBJ2-7 | . | . | TRBV2 | CASSDYYEQYF | TGTGCCAGCAGCGACTACTACGAGCAGTACTTC
TRBJ1-6 | . | . | TRBV7-6 | CASSASLGGYNSPLHF | TGTGCCAGCAGCGCATCGCTGGGGGGCTATAATTCACCCCTCCACTTT
TRBJ2-5 | . | . | TRBV5-5 | CASSAGLGGEETQYF | TGTGCCAGCAGCGCAGGGCTAGGGGGAGAAGAGACCCAGTACTTC
TRBJ2-5 | . | . | TRBV4-1 | CASSQERGGAYQETQYF | TGCGCCAGCAGCCAAGAGAGGGGCGGGGCGTACCAAGAGACCCAGTACTTC
TRBJ1-5 | . | . | TRBV6-5 | CASSFQGGGPQHF | TGTGCCAGCAGCTTTCAAGGGGGGGGGCCCCAGCATTTT
TRBJ1-1 | . | once | TRBV30 | CAWSPTVNTEAFF | TGTGCCTGGAGTCCCACCGTAAACACTGAAGCTTTCTTT
TRBJ2-7 | . | . | TRBV27 | CASSLGAFVTVEQYF | TGTGCCAGCAGCTTAGGAGCCTTTGTAACCGTCGAGCAGTACTTC
TRBJ2-4 | . | . | TRBV7-9 | CASSPPQGFRNIQYF | TGTGCCAGCAGCCCCCCCCAGGGATTCCGAAACATTCAGTACTTC
TRBJ1-1 | TRBD1 | . | TRBV4-1 | CASSQVQGANTEAFF | TGCGCCAGCAGCCAAGTCCAGGGGGCGAACACTGAAGCTTTCTTT
TRBJ2-7 | . | . | TRBV19 | CASKTTHEGSYEQYF | TGTGCCAGTAAAACGACCCACGAGGGCTCCTACGAGCAGTACTTC
TRBJ1-2 | TRBD1 | . | TRBV5-1 | CASSLAYTGTGVSGTF | TGCGCCAGCAGCTTGGCTTATACCGGGACAGGAGTCTCAGGTACCTTC
TRBJ1-1 | TRBD1 | . | TRBV5-6 | CASSLALEGTANTEAFF | TGTGCCAGCAGCTTGGCACTTGAAGGGACAGCGAACACTGAAGCTTTCTTT
TRBJ2-1 | . | . | TRBV13 | CASSSYGPRGNEQFF | TGTGCCAGCAGTTCTTACGGTCCCCGGGGCAATGAGCAGTTCTTC